This T cell receptor (beta chain) was documented in a study of PD-L1 blockade in urothelial cancer. For the study at large: When patients started atezolizumab in the mid-2010s, it was given at 1,200 mg intravenously every 3 weeks.

Time point here: peripheral blood 6 weeks after treatment start. Notes on the study in general: When measured at 3 weeks, tumor-associated blood clones expanded more in durable-benefit patients. Better survival was predicted when blood TCR clonality before treatment fell below the median.

Synthetic templates analogous to TCR were spiked into all PCRs individually. Assay used: immunoSEQ multiplex PCR; TCRdb lists only in-frame clones, some missing. The table includes roughly 120,000 clones, approximately 89% detected once. The CDR3 is 14 amino acids. V lost 0 bases to trimming and J lost 2 bases, with 7 bases between them. The germline V gene encodes CDR1 SGHRS and CDR2 YFSETQ. For this clone: The target antigen is unknown.

The receptor's source is a man between 60 and 75 years old with urothelial cancer. J is TRBJ2-3 and V is TRBV5-1; no clear D gene. The material was PBMCs, obtained around atezolizumab (anti-PD-L1) treatment. CDR3 sequence: CASSLAKTTDTQYF. CDR3 coding DNA: TGCGCCAGCAGCTTGGCTAAAACCACAGATACGCAGTATTTT.